The clone carrying this T cell receptor (beta chain) was seen a few times. Using its own MiXCR run on the 5' RACE reads, TCRdb lists one record per CDR3 protein. The sample consists of a few hundred thousand distinct CDR3 sequences, about 20% of them appearing once. The entry originates in a study of T-cell memory formation after mild COVID-19. The length of the CDR3 is 15 residues. CDR1 and CDR2 from the germline V gene are SGHKS and YYEKEE (reference sequence). V lost 1 base and J lost 3; bases outside the gene matches: 3. This receptor was obtained from an adult woman who had mild COVID-19 (a few samples of this study predate the infection). Cell type and time point are not known. The chain combines TRBV5-5 with TRBJ2-5; TRBD1 matches 10 bases. Sequenced input: PBMCs or a T cell subset sorted from them (not recorded which). The CDR3 DNA reads as TGTGCCAGCAGCTTGCCGGGACAGGGGAAAGAGACCCAGTACTTC. Protein sequence: CASSLPGQGKETQYF.